What follows describes a single T cell receptor (beta chain). The antigen remains unidentified. V lost 4 bases, J lost 1 base, and 5 bases lay in between. Germline V gives CDR1 SGHDN, CDR2 FVKESK. The CDR3 has 13 residues. This specimen belongs to a study of T cell responses to AZD1222 COVID-19 vaccine. Study-wide results and limits: Most donors were white British and more were female, and clonal diversity was possibly underestimated. Among AZD1222 vaccinees, only five to seven were seropositive at baseline. Close to half of all spike-specific TCRs reportedly target regions of the variants that are unmutated. Dominant CD4 TCR responses targeted spike regions 160-218 and 743-854.

Using immunoSEQ multiplex PCR, the repertoire was profiled, and TCRdb retains in-frame clones only, with some absent. Among roughly 80,000 clones listed, around 90% were seen once. Source: peripheral blood, taken 28 days after the second AZD1222 dose. The chain employs TRBV14 and TRBJ2-1, with D uncertain. The sequence was obtained from an adult who received the AZD1222 COVID-19 vaccine. The CDR3: CASSPSSYNEQFF. The CDR3 DNA follows: TGTGCCAGCAGCCCCTCTTCCTACAATGAGCAGTTCTTC.